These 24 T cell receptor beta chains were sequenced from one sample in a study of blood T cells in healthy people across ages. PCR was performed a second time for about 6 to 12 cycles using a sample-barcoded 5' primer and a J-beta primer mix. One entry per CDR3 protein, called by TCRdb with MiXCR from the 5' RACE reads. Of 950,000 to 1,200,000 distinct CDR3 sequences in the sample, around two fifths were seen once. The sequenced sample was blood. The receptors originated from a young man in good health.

In DNA form, the CDR3 reads TGTGCCAGCAGTTTGGGAATCATGAACACTGAAGCTTTCTTT. This codes for CASSLGIMNTEAFF. The gene calls are TRBV12-3 or TRBV12-4 and TRBJ1-1; the D is unclear. This CDR3 region has 14 residues. V shed 3 bases and J shed 0 bases, with 8 bases lying between them.

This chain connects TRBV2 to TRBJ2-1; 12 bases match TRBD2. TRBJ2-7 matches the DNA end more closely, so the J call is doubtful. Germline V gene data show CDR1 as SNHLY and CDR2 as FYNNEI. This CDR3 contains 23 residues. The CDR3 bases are TGTGCCAGCAGTGATAGTGGGGCGGCGGACTTACTAGCGGGGGGCCCCCTTTTGTACGAGCAGTACTTC. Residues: CASSDSGAADLLAGGPLLYEQYF.

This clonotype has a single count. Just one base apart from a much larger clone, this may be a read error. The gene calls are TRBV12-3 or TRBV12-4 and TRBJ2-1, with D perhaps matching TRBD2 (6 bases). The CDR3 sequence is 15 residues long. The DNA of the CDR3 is TGTGCCGGCAGTACCCATAGCGGAATCAACAATGAGCAGTTCTTC. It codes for CAGSTHSGINNEQFF.

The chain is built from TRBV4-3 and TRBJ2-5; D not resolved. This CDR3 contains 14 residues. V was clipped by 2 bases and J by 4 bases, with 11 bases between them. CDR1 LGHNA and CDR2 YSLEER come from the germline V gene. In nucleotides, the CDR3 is TGCGCCAGCAGCCAACGAAGGGAAATAGAGACCCAGTACTTC. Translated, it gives CASSQRREIETQYF.

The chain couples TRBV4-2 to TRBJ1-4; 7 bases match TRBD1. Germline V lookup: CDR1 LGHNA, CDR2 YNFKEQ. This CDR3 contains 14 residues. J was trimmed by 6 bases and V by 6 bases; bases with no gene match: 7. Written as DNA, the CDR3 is TGTGCCAGCAGGGAGGGGGCAACGGATGAAAAACTGTTTTTT. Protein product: CASREGATDEKLFF.

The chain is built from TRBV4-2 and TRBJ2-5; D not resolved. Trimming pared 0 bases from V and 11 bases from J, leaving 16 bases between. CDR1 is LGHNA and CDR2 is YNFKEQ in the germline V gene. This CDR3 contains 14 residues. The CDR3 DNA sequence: TGTGCCAGCAGCCAAGATCATGAGGATTCACCGCAGTACTTC. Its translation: CASSQDHEDSPQYF.

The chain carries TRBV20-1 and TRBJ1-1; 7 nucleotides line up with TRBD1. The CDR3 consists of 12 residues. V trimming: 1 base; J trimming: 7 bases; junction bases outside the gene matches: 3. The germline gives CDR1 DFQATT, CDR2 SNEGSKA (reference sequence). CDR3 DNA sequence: TGCAGTGCTAGAGTCCGGGACAGTGAAGCTTTCTTT. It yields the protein CSARVRDSEAFF.

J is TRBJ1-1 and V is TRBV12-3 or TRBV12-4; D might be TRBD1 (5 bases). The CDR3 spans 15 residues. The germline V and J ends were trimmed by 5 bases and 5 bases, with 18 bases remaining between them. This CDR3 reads CASSPSPRGSTEAFF. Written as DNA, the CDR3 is TGTGCCAGCAGTCCCTCACCCCGGGGCTCAACTGAAGCTTTCTTT.

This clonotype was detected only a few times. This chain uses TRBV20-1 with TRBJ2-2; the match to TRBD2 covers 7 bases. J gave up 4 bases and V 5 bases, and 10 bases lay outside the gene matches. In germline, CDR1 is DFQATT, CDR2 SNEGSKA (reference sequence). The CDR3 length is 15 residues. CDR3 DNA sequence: TGCAGTGCTCGTTCAGCGGGGAGAGGCACCGGGGAGCTGTTTTTT. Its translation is CSARSAGRGTGELFF.

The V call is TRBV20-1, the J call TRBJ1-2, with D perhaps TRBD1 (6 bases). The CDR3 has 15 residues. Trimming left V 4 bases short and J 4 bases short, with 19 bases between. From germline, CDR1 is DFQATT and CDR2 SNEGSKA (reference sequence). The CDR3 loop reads CSATLNRDPSYGYTF. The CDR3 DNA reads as TGCAGTGCTACCCTAAACAGGGACCCCTCCTATGGCTACACCTTC.

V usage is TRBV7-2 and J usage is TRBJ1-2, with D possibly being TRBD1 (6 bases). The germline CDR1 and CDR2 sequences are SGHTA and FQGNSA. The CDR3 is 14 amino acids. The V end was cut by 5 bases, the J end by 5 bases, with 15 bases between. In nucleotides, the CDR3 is TGTGCCAGCAGCCCGACAGGCCCGGGGTATGGCTACACCTTC. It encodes CASSPTGPGYGYTF.

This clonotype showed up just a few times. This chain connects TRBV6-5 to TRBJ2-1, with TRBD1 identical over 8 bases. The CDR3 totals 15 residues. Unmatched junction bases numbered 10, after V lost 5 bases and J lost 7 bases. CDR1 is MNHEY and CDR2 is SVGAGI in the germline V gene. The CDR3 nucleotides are TGTGCCAGCAGTCACCGGGACAGGATTAGAAATGAGCAGTTCTTC. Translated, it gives CASSHRDRIRNEQFF.

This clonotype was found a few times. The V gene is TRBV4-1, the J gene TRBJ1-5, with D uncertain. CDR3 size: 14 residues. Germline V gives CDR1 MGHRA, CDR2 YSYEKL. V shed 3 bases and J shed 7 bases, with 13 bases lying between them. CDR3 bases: TGCGCCAGCAGCCACGATCGGGAGATCCAGCCCCAGCATTTT. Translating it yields CASSHDREIQPQHF.

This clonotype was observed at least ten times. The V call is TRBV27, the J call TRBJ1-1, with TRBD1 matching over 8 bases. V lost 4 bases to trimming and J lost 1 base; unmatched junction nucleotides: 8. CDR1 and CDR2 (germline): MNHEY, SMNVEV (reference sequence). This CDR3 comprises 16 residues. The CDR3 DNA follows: TGTGCCAGCAGTTCCCTGGGCAGGGGGCCGAACACTGAAGCTTTCTTT. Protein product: CASSSLGRGPNTEAFF.

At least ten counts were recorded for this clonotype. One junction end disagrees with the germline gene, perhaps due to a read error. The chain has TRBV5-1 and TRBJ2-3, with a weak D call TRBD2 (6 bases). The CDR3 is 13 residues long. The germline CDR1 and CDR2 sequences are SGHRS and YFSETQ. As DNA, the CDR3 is TGTGCCAGCAGCCCTGGGGGGACAGATACGCAGTATTTT. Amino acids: CASSPGGTDTQYF.

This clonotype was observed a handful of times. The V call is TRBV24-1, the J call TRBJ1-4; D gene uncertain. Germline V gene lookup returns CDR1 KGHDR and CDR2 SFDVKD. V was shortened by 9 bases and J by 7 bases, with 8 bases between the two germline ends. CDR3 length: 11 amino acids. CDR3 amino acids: CATPMTEKLFF. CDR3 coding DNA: TGTGCCACCCCCATGACTGAAAAACTGTTTTTT.

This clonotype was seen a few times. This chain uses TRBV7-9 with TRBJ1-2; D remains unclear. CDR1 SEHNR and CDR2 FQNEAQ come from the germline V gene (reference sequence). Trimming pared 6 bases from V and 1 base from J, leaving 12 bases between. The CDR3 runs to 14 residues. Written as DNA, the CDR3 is TGTGCCAGCAGTCCTCAGGAGTATAACTATGGCTACACCTTC. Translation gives CASSPQEYNYGYTF. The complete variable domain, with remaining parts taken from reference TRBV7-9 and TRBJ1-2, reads DTGVSQNPRHKITKRGQNVTFRCDPISEHNRLYWYRQTLGQGPEFLTYFQNEAQLEKSRLLSDRFSAERPKGSFSTLEIQRTEQGDSAMYLCASSPQEYNYGYTFGSGTRLTVV.

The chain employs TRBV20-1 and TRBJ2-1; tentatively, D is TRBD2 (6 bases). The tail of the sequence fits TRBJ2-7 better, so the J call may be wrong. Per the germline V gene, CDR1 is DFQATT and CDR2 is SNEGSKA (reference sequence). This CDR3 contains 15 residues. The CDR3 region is CSATLMGLGYNEQYF. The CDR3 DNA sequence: TGCAGTGCCACCTTGATGGGACTTGGCTACAATGAGCAGTACTTC.

The CDR3 loop is CAISESGTGDSSEAFF. Here the CDR3 DNA reads TGTGCCATCAGTGAGTCGGGGACAGGGGATTCGAGTGAAGCTTTCTTT. This rearrangement joins TRBV10-3 to TRBJ1-1, with 10 positions matching TRBD1. Unmatched junction bases numbered 8, after V lost 0 bases and J lost 7 bases. CDR1 ENHRY and CDR2 SYGVKD come from the germline V gene. The length of the CDR3 is 16 residues.

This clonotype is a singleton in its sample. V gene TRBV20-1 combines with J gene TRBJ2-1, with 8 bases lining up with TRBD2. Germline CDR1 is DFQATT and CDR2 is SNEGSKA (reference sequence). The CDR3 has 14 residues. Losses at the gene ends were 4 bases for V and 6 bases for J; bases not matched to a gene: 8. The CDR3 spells CSATIPAGVNEQFF. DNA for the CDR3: TGCAGTGCTACGATCCCAGCGGGGGTCAATGAGCAGTTCTTC.

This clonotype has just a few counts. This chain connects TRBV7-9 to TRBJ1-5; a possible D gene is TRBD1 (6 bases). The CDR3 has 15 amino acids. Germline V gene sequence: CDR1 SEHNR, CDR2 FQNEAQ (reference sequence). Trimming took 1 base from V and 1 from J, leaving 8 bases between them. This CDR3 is CASSLGDKSNQPQHF. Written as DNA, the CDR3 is TGTGCCAGCAGCTTAGGGGACAAGAGCAATCAGCCCCAGCATTTT. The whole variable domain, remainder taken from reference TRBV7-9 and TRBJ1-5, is DTGVSQNPRHKITKRGQNVTFRCDPISEHNRLYWYRQTLGQGPEFLTYFQNEAQLEKSRLLSDRFSAERPKGSFSTLEIQRTEQGDSAMYLCASSLGDKSNQPQHFGDGTRLSIL.

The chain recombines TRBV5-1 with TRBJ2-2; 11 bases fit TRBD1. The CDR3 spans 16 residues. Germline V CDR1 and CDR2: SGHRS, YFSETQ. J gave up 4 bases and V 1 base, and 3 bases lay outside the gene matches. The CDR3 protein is CASSLRTGGTTGELFF. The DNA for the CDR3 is TGCGCCAGCAGCTTGAGGACAGGGGGCACCACCGGGGAGCTGTTTTTT.

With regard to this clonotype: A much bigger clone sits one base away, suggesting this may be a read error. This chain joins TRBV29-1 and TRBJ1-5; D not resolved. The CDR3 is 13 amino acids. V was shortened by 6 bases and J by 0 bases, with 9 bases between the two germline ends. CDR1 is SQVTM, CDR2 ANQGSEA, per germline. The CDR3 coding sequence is TGCAGCGTGGGGATAGATAGCAATCAGCCCCAGCATTTT. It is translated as CSVGIDSNQPQHF.

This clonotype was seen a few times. The CDR3 is CASSPSGDPTDTQYF. CDR3 nucleotides: TGTGCCAGCAGTCCAAGCGGGGACCCCACAGATACGCAGTATTTT. V and J are TRBV27 and TRBJ2-3; 7 bases line up with TRBD2. The CDR3 runs to 15 residues. The V and J ends lost 5 bases and 2 bases, in that order; junction bases with no gene match: 7. Germline assignment: CDR1 MNHEY and CDR2 SMNVEV (reference sequence).